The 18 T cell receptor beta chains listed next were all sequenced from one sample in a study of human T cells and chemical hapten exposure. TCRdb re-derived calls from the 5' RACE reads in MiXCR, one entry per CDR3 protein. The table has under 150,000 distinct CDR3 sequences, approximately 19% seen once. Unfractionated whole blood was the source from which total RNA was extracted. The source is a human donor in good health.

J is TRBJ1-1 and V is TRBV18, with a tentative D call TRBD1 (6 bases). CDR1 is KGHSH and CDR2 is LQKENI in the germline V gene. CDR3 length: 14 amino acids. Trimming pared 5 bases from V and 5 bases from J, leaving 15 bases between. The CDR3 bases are TGTGCCAGCTCAACGAGGAACAGGGAGACTGAAGCTTTCTTT. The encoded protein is CASSTRNRETEAFF.

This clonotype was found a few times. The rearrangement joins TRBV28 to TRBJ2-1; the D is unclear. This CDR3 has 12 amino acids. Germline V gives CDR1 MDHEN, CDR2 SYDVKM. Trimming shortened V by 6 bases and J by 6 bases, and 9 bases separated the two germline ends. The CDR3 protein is CASSLLRNEQFF. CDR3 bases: TGTGCCAGCAGCCTACTACGCAATGAGCAGTTCTTC. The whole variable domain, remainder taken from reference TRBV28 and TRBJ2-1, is DVKVTQSSRYLVKRTGEKVFLECVQDMDHENMFWYRQDPGLGLRLIYFSYDVKMKEKGDIPEGYSVSREKKERFSLILESASTNQTSMYLCASSLLRNEQFFGPGTRLTVL.

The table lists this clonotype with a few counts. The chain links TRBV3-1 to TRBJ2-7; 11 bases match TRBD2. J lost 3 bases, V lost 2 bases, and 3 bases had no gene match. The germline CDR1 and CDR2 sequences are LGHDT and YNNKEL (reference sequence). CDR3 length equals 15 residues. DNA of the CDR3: TGTGCCAGCAGCCAACGACTAGCGGGATTCTACGAGCAGTACTTC. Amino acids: CASSQRLAGFYEQYF.

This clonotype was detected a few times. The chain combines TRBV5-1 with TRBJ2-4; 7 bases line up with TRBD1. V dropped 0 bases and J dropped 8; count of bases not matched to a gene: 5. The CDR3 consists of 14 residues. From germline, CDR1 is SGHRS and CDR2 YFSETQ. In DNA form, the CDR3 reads TGCGCCAGCAGCTTGGTCCCAGGGGGTGACATTCAGTACTTC. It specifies CASSLVPGGDIQYF.

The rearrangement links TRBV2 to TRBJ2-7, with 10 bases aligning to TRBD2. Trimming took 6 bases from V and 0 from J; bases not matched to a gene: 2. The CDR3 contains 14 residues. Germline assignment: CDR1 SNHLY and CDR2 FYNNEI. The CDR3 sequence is CASSTSGVSYEQYF. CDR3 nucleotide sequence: TGTGCCAGCAGCACTAGCGGGGTCTCCTACGAGCAGTACTTC.

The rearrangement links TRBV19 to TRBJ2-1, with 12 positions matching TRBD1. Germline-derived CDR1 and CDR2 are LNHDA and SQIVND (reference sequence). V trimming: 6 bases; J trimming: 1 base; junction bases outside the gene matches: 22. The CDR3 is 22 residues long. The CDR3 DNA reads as TGTGCCAGTAGGCGGGACAGGGGGCTGAAAGCGGGAGGGCCGGGTTCCTACAATGAGCAGTTCTTC. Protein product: CASRRDRGLKAGGPGSYNEQFF.

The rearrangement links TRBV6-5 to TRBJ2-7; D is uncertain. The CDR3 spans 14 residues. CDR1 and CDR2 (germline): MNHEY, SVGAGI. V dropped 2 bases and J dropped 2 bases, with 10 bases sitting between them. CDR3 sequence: CASSYGPRTYEQYF. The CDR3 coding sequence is TGTGCCAGCAGTTACGGTCCAAGAACCTACGAGCAGTACTTC.

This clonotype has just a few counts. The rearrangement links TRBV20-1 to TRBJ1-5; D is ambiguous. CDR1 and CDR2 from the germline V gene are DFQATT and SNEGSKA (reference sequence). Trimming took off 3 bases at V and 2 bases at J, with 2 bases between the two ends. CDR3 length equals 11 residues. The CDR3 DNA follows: TGCAGTGCTAGTGGCAATCAGCCCCAGCATTTT. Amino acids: CSASGNQPQHF.

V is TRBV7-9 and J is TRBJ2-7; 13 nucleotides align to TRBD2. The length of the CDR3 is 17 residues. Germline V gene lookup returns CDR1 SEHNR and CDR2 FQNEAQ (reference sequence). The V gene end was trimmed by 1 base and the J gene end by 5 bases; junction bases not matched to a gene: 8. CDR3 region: CASSLGTSGRTTDEQYF. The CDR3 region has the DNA TGTGCCAGCAGCTTAGGGACTAGCGGGAGAACTACGGACGAGCAGTACTTC.

The CDR3, as DNA: TGTGCCAGCAGTTTATTCGCTTTCGGGGCGAACACTGAAGCTTTCTTT. Protein product: CASSLFAFGANTEAFF. V usage is TRBV28 and J usage is TRBJ1-1; possible D gene TRBD1, 5 bases. V lost 1 base, J lost 1 base, and 13 bases lay in between. CDR1 is MDHEN, CDR2 SYDVKM, per germline. The CDR3 loop spans 16 amino acids.

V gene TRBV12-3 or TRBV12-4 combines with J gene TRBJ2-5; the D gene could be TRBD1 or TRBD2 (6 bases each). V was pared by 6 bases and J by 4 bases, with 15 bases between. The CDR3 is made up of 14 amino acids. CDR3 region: CASRPGARTETQYF. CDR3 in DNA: TGTGCCAGCAGGCCGGGGGCCCGCACAGAGACCCAGTACTTC.

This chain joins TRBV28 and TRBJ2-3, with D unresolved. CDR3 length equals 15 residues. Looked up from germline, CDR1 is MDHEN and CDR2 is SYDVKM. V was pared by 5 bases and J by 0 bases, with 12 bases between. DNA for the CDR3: TGTGCCAGCAGTCTGCCACTGAAAAGCACAGATACGCAGTATTTT. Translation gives CASSLPLKSTDTQYF.

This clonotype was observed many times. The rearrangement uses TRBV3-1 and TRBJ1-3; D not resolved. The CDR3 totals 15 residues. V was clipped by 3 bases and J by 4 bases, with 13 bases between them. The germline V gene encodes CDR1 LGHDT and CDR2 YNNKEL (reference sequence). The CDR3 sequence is CASSHGGQAGNTIYF. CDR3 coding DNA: TGTGCCAGCAGCCATGGAGGGCAGGCAGGAAACACCATATATTTT.

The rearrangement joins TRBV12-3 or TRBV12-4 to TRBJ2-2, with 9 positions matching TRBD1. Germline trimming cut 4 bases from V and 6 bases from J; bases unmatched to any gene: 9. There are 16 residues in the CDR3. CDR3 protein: CASSSPHRGQAGELFF. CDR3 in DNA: TGTGCCAGCAGTTCACCACACAGGGGGCAGGCCGGGGAGCTGTTTTTT.

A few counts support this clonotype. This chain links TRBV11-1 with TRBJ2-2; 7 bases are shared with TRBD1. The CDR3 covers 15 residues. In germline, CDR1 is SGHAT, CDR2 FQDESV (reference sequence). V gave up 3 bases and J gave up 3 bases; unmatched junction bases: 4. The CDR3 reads CASSFRDRDTGELFF. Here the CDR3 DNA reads TGTGCCAGCAGCTTTCGTGACAGGGACACCGGGGAGCTGTTTTTT.

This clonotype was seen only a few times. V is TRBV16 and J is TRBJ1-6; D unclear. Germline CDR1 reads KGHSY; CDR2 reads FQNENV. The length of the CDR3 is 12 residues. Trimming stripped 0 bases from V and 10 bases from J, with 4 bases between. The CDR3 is CASSQSTSPLHF. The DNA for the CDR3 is TGTGCCAGCAGCCAATCTACGTCACCCCTCCACTTT.

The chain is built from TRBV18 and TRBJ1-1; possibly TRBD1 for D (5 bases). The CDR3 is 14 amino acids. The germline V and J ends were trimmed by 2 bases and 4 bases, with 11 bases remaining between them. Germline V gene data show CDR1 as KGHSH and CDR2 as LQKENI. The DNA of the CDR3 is TGTGCCAGCTCACCATCACACGGGGGCACTGAAGCTTTCTTT. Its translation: CASSPSHGGTEAFF.

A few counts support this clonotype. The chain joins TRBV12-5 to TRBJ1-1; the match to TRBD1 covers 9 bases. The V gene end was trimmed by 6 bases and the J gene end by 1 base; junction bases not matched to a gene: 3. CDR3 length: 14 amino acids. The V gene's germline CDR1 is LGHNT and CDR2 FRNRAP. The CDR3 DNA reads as TGTGCTAGTGGGCCGGGACAGGGGAACACTGAAGCTTTCTTT. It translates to CASGPGQGNTEAFF.